Detailed here is one TCR beta chain. The sample is drawn from a study of control samples from healthy donors and cancer patients. Trimming removed 4 bases at V and 8 bases at J, with 15 bases between. The CDR3 contains 14 residues. Germline lookup yields CDR1 SGHRS and CDR2 YFSETQ. Some clones are missing from TCRdb's copy, which holds only in-frame ones; the method was immunoSEQ multiplex PCR. The sample shows approximately 170,000 clones, around 94% of them seen only once. The specimen sequenced was blood. This receptor was identified in a man younger than 45 in good health. The chain joins TRBV5-1 to TRBJ1-4; D not resolved. DNA for the CDR3: TGCGCCAGCAGCGGAGGGAAAGGGAACGAAAAACTGTTTTTT. Protein product: CASSGGKGNEKLFF.